The 12 T cell receptor beta chains listed next were all sequenced from one sample in a study of blood T cells in healthy people across ages. The use of a sample-barcoded 5' primer and a J-beta primer mix characterized a second PCR of about 7 to 12 cycles. TCRdb called the 5' RACE reads again in MiXCR, with one record for every CDR3 protein. The sample yields 1.5 million to 1.9 million distinct CDR3 sequences, 35% to 45% seen once. Sequencing was carried out using blood. Source of these receptors: a woman aged 18 to 35 in good health.

The V and J genes are TRBV20-1 and TRBJ1-5; D uncertain. V shed 6 bases and J shed 1 base, with 16 bases lying between them. This CDR3 has 15 amino acids. CDR1 is DFQATT and CDR2 is SNEGSKA in the germline V gene (reference sequence). The chain's CDR3 is CSAADGRRSNQPQHF. In nucleotides, the CDR3 is TGCAGTGCGGCCGACGGACGACGCAGCAATCAGCCCCAGCATTTT.

The chain is built from TRBV10-3 and TRBJ2-5; no clear D. The length of the CDR3 is 14 residues. V was pared by 2 bases and J by 6 bases, with 13 bases between. Germline CDR1 ENHRY, CDR2 SYGVKD. The CDR3 DNA reads TGTGCCATCAGTGAGATTTCCATGAAGAAGACCCAGTACTTC. Protein product: CAISEISMKKTQYF.

This clonotype was observed once. The chain couples TRBV15 to TRBJ1-6; 8 nucleotides agree with TRBD1. Germline V gene sequence: CDR1 LNHNV, CDR2 YYDKDF (reference sequence). The V and J ends lost 3 bases and 10 bases, in that order; junction bases with no gene match: 2. The CDR3 is made up of 13 amino acids. The CDR3 is CATSSHRGSPLHF. The DNA for the CDR3 is TGTGCCACCAGCAGCCACAGGGGGTCACCCCTCCACTTT.

The chain joins TRBV10-3 to TRBJ2-1; D is unresolved. CDR3 length equals 13 residues. Between the trimmed V and J ends, which lost 5 bases and 2 bases, there was a span of 7 bases. Germline CDR1 ENHRY, CDR2 SYGVKD. CDR3 coding DNA: TGTGCCATCAGTAGGATGGCCTACAATGAGCAGTTCTTC. Encoded protein: CAISRMAYNEQFF.

This clonotype was detected only a few times. The chain uses TRBV20-1 and TRBJ2-4, with 8 bases lining up with TRBD2. This CDR3 has 15 residues. J was trimmed by 4 bases and V by 6 bases; bases with no gene match: 11. The V gene's germline CDR1 is DFQATT and CDR2 SNEGSKA (reference sequence). The CDR3 is CSAPWLEREKNIQYF. The CDR3 nucleotides are TGCAGTGCCCCGTGGTTGGAGCGGGAGAAAAACATTCAGTACTTC.

This chain links TRBV4-3 with TRBJ2-1; D uncertain. The CDR3 consists of 16 residues. Trimming took off 1 base at V and 0 bases at J, with 10 bases between the two ends. The germline V gene encodes CDR1 LGHNA and CDR2 YSLEER. The CDR3 spells CASSQAQLSSYNEQFF. CDR3 nucleotide sequence: TGCGCCAGCAGCCAAGCACAGCTTAGCTCCTACAATGAGCAGTTCTTC.

This clonotype has only a few counts. The chain uses TRBV12-5 and TRBJ2-5; D unresolved. Per germline, CDR1 LGHNT and CDR2 FRNRAP. V lost 0 bases, J lost 5 bases, and 7 bases lay in between. This CDR3 has 13 residues. CDR3 residues: CASGLVIGETQYF. CDR3 in DNA: TGTGCTAGTGGTTTGGTAATAGGTGAGACCCAGTACTTC.

J is TRBJ1-4 and V is TRBV4-1; D remains ambiguous. Per germline, CDR1 MGHRA and CDR2 YSYEKL. The CDR3 is 15 amino acids. V lost 4 bases, J lost 7 bases, and 16 bases lay in between. CDR3 sequence (DNA): TGCGCCAGCAGCCTCTCCCAGACTGATGGTGAAAAACTGTTTTTT. It is translated as CASSLSQTDGEKLFF.

This clonotype was picked up a small number of times. The chain recombines TRBV6-5 with TRBJ1-2, with 7 bases that match TRBD1. The CDR3 has 15 residues. In germline, CDR1 is MNHEY, CDR2 SVGAGI. V gave up 7 bases and J gave up 4 bases; unmatched junction bases: 12. For the CDR3, the DNA is TGTGCCAGCACCTTAGCCGCGACAGGGACCTATGGCTACACCTTC. Protein sequence: CASTLAATGTYGYTF.

V usage is TRBV10-3 and J usage is TRBJ1-1; D is possibly TRBD1 (6 bases). Trimming removed 7 bases from V and 1 base from J, with 13 bases in between. The CDR3 is made up of 14 amino acids. Looked up from germline, CDR1 is ENHRY and CDR2 is SYGVKD. DNA for the CDR3: TGTGCCATCACTAACGACAGGCAGAACACTGAAGCTTTCTTT. It translates to CAITNDRQNTEAFF.

This clonotype occurred many times. This rearrangement joins TRBV12-3 or TRBV12-4 to TRBJ2-1; 7 nucleotides match TRBD2. V was pared by 8 bases and J by 7 bases, with 11 bases of the junction left unmatched. The CDR3 sequence is 14 residues long. The CDR3 nucleotides read TGTGCCAGCGGTGAAGGCGGGAGTAGGAATGAGCAGTTCTTC. Amino acids: CASGEGGSRNEQFF.

The chain joins TRBV29-1 to TRBJ1-2; TRBD1 matches 7 bases. Germline V gives CDR1 SQVTM, CDR2 ANQGSEA. Germline trimming cut 4 bases from V and 0 bases from J; bases unmatched to any gene: 11. This CDR3 contains 16 residues. CDR3 in DNA: TGCAGCGTTGTGGGGACAGTAGGACTTTCTAACTATGGCTACACCTTC. Protein product: CSVVGTVGLSNYGYTF. The complete variable domain, with remaining parts taken from reference TRBV29-1 and TRBJ1-2, reads SAVISQKPSRDICQRGTSLTIQCQVDSQVTMMFWYRQQPGQSLTLIATANQGSEATYESGFVIDKFPISRPNLTFSTLTVSNMSPEDSSIYLCSVVGTVGLSNYGYTFGSGTRLTVV.